Shown below are 16 T cell receptor beta chains from a single sample sequenced in a study of blood T cell repertoires in COVID-19. TCRdb's copy holds only in-frame clones and misses some; the assay was immunoSEQ multiplex PCR. The sample comprises 200,000 or so clones, about 80% of which are singletons, and 1.5% to 2% rests with the top ten. Sample: PBMCs or T cells enriched from blood (not recorded which). These receptor sequences come from a man aged 55 to 70 who had recovered from COVID-19.

This clone was seen a single time. V is TRBV5-4 and J is TRBJ2-1; 8 positions match TRBD2. The CDR3 totals 13 residues. Germline-derived CDR1 and CDR2 are SGHNT and YYREEE (reference sequence). V was pared by 10 bases and J by 1 base, with 4 bases of the junction left unmatched. Here the CDR3 reads CAGSGDSYNEQFF. The CDR3 DNA sequence: TGTGCCGGTAGCGGGGATTCCTACAATGAGCAGTTCTTC.

The chain links TRBV7-2 to TRBJ1-3, with D possibly being TRBD1 (6 bases). Germline V gives CDR1 SGHTA, CDR2 FQGNSA. The CDR3 length is 15 residues. V was pared by 5 bases and J by 0 bases, with 11 bases between. The CDR3: CASSPRTVSGNTIYF. The CDR3 DNA follows: TGTGCCAGCAGCCCCCGGACAGTCTCTGGAAACACCATATATTTT.

Of note for this clone: The sample has other DNA sequences that encode this CDR3 too. The chain carries TRBV12-3 or TRBV12-4 and TRBJ1-4, with D unresolved. The CDR3 totals 11 residues. V lost 5 bases and J 7 bases, leaving 5 bases between the germline ends. CDR3 residues: CASSRGEKLFF. Here the CDR3 DNA reads TGTGCCAGCAGTCGGGGTGAAAAACTGTTTTTT.

This sequence joins TRBV19 and TRBJ1-1; D perhaps matches TRBD1 (5 bases). CDR3 length: 11 amino acids. Germline V lookup: CDR1 LNHDA, CDR2 SQIVND (reference sequence). With 4 bases removed from V and 11 bases from J, the gap between germline ends came to 11 bases. CDR3 amino acids: CASSNRYEAFF. CDR3 coding DNA: TGTGCCAGTAGTAACAGGTATGAGGCTTTCTTT. The variable domain in full, with the rest retrieved from reference TRBV19 and TRBJ1-1, is DGGITQSPKYLFRKEGQNVTLSCEQNLNHDAMYWYRQDPGQGLRLIYYSQIVNDFQKGDIAEGYSVSREKKESFPLTVTSAQKNPTAFYLCASSNRYEAFFGQGTRLTVV.

The J gene is TRBJ2-1, the V gene TRBV7-3; TRBD2 matches 10 bases. The germline V gene encodes CDR1 SGHTA and CDR2 FQGTGA. The CDR3 sequence is 15 residues long. The V segment lost 7 bases and the J segment 4 bases; nucleotides outside the gene matches: 7. CDR3 region: CASTLSGGIYNEQFF. The CDR3 DNA is TGTGCCAGCACTCTTAGCGGGGGGATTTACAATGAGCAGTTCTTC.

J is TRBJ2-5 and V is TRBV5-5; TRBD2 agrees at 9 bases. The V gene end was trimmed by 0 bases and the J gene end by 1 base; junction bases not matched to a gene: 10. Germline V gives CDR1 SGHKS, CDR2 YYEKEE (reference sequence). The CDR3 consists of 18 residues. CDR3 region: CASSLAVGLAGSQETQYF. The CDR3 DNA follows: TGTGCCAGCAGCTTGGCCGTTGGTCTAGCGGGGAGCCAAGAGACCCAGTACTTC.

This sequence joins TRBV24-1 and TRBJ2-7; TRBD1 matches at 9 bases. The CDR3 totals 15 residues. Per the germline V gene, CDR1 is KGHDR and CDR2 is SFDVKD. V lost 3 bases, J lost 4 bases, and 6 bases stayed unmatched. The CDR3 coding sequence is TGTGCCACCAGTGATCCCGGGACAGGGTCATACGAGCAGTACTTC. It translates to CATSDPGTGSYEQYF.

The chain joins TRBV18 to TRBJ1-2, with TRBD1 identical over 7 bases. This CDR3 is built from 14 residues. Trimming at V came to 3 bases and at J to 4 bases, leaving 5 bases not matched to a gene. Per germline, CDR1 KGHSH and CDR2 LQKENI. CDR3: CASSPIDRAYGYTF. The CDR3 DNA sequence: TGTGCCAGCTCACCTATCGACAGGGCCTATGGCTACACCTTC.

This chain joins TRBV9 and TRBJ1-2, with TRBD1 as a possible D gene (5 bases). The CDR3 spans 15 residues. The ends were cut back, 2 bases at V and 3 bases at J, with 14 bases in the middle. The V gene's germline CDR1 is SGDLS and CDR2 YYNGEE. This chain's CDR3 is CASSVDFGGYYGYTF. The CDR3 region has the DNA TGTGCCAGCAGCGTCGACTTTGGGGGGTACTATGGCTACACCTTC.

The gene calls are TRBV7-2 and TRBJ2-1, with a possible D match to TRBD1 (6 bases). Germline loops: CDR1 SGHTA, CDR2 FQGNSA. The CDR3 covers 13 residues. Trimming shortened V by 5 bases and J by 8 bases, and 13 bases separated the two germline ends. CDR3 residues: CASSANEGDEQFF. CDR3 coding DNA: TGTGCCAGCAGCGCCAACGAGGGGGATGAGCAGTTCTTC.

In regard to this clone: Within the sample, other DNA sequences also encode this same CDR3. The chain is built from TRBV5-1 and TRBJ1-4; TRBD1 matches at 9 bases. CDR1 is SGHRS and CDR2 is YFSETQ in the germline V gene. Losses at the gene ends were 4 bases for V and 4 bases for J; bases not matched to a gene: 2. The CDR3 extends over 14 amino acids. CDR3 amino acids: CASSPGQGNEKLFF. The CDR3, as DNA: TGCGCCAGCAGCCCGGGACAGGGTAATGAAAAACTGTTTTTT.

The chain recombines TRBV18 with TRBJ2-1; D might be TRBD1 (6 bases). The V and J ends lost 1 base and 4 bases respectively, with 8 bases between them. Germline CDR1 and CDR2: KGHSH and LQKENI. The length of the CDR3 is 14 residues. CDR3 sequence (DNA): TGTGCCAGCTCACCACAGACAGGATACAATGAGCAGTTCTTC. Amino acid sequence: CASSPQTGYNEQFF.

This clone came up a few times. The rearrangement joins TRBV24-1 to TRBJ1-1, with 7 bases fitting TRBD1. This CDR3 is built from 16 residues. The V gene end was trimmed by 9 bases and the J gene end by 1 base; junction bases not matched to a gene: 13. CDR1 is KGHDR and CDR2 is SFDVKD in the germline V gene. The CDR3 reads CATQTLDRRGNTEAFF. The CDR3 region has the DNA TGTGCCACCCAAACCCTGGACAGGCGAGGGAACACTGAAGCTTTCTTT.

The J gene is TRBJ1-2, the V gene TRBV11-2; D is perhaps TRBD1 (6 bases). V was trimmed by 1 base and J by 0 bases, leaving 12 bases between them. Germline values: CDR1 SGHAT, CDR2 FQNNGV. This CDR3 is 16 amino acids long. The CDR3 nucleotides read TGTGCCAGCAGCTTAGTTGGGACAAAAACTAACTATGGCTACACCTTC. It yields the protein CASSLVGTKTNYGYTF. The whole variable domain, remainder taken from reference TRBV11-2 and TRBJ1-2, is EAGVAQSPRYKIIEKRQSVAFWCNPISGHATLYWYQQILGQGPKLLIQFQNNGVVDDSQLPKDRFSAERLKGVDSTLKIQPAKLEDSAVYLCASSLVGTKTNYGYTFGSGTRLTVV.

The count of this clone is one. The V and J genes are TRBV10-3 and TRBJ1-2; D gene uncertain. Germline V gives CDR1 ENHRY, CDR2 SYGVKD. This CDR3 contains 13 residues. Trimming left V 4 bases short and J 4 bases short, with 10 bases between. CDR3 sequence: CAISVSGTYGYTF. The CDR3 DNA follows: TGTGCCATCAGTGTTTCAGGTACCTATGGCTACACCTTC.

This clone was seen a single time. This chain joins TRBV5-4 and TRBJ2-3; 7 bases fit TRBD2. Per germline, CDR1 SGHNT and CDR2 YYREEE (reference sequence). With V trimmed by 2 bases and J by 5 bases, 8 bases remained unmatched. This CDR3 has 15 residues. CDR3 nucleotides: TGTGCCAGCAGCTTCTTTGGGTCGGGGGGAGATACGCAGTATTTT. This sequence encodes CASSFFGSGGDTQYF.